This TCR beta chain was captured in a study of CD8 T cells in cerebrospinal fluid in Alzheimer's disease (TCRdb year 2020). Turning to the overall study: CSF T cell clonal expansion was assessed with two single-cell approaches: plate-based nested PCR sequencing and droplet-based sequencing. Whether clonally expanded T cells were present in cerebrospinal fluid from healthy elderly individuals and from patients with neurodegenerative disease was tested. A total of roughly 23 samples were covered by the CSF gene-expression analysis, which included Parkinson's disease patients. The droplet-based CSF comparison of patients and controls included roughly 10 healthy controls (about 11,000 cells) and roughly 10 patients with MCI or Alzheimer's disease (more than 10,000 cells). Points the paper makes about the study in general: The authors cautioned that detecting EBV-specific TCRs in CSF does not establish a causal link between EBV and Alzheimer's disease. The largest CSF clone made up a higher percentage of TCRs in patients with MCI or Alzheimer's disease than in controls. When data were pooled, 4 of 6 Alzheimer's patients but only 1 of 10 healthy subjects had a highly expanded clone, defined as at least 3% of TCRs. Only samples with detectable clones (approximately 11 healthy, 5 MCI, 5 AD, 6 PD) were included in the overall clonality comparison. The EBV-specific clones were neither the most highly expanded clones nor enriched among patients.

All participants were free of acute infectious disease and in good physical condition. Neurodegeneration in patients was confirmed using biomarkers including neurofilament, amyloid-beta and tau. A live/dead marker was used to sort live CSF cells for droplet-based sequencing. CSF was obtained by lumbar puncture, and immune cells were pelleted by centrifugation at 300g. CSF samples were inspected for red blood cells, and any blood-contaminated sample was excluded. CSF cells were cryopreserved by placing the cells in freezing medium, freezing the cells overnight at -80 degrees C, and then storing the cells in liquid nitrogen. Before analysis, CSF samples were stored for less than six months. CDR1 and CDR2, per the germline V gene (reference sequence), are MNHEY and SMNVEV. The CDR3 covers 16 residues, taking in both the cysteine and the phenylalanine. No DNA sequence was recorded. Going by frequency, this clonotype is large (0.1 to 1%); no count is logged. This receptor's antigen is unknown.

The library was obtained by 10x single-cell sequencing. 10X Genomics single-cell V(D)J and 5' gene-expression libraries were used to profile CSF cells. CSF single-cell TCR libraries were sequenced on an Illumina NextSeq550. The authors' analysis ran thus. V(D)J reads were aligned to the vdj-GRCh38 alts ensemble 2.0.0 reference and processed with the Cell Ranger vdj pipeline. A clonotype was defined as a group of cell barcodes sharing the same set of productive CDR3 nucleotide sequences. Clonotype information was added to Seurat v3.0 gene-expression metadata to link clonality with transcriptional profiles. Any CSF cell with more than 1,800 genes, more than 7,500 UMIs or more than 10% mitochondrial reads was removed. CDR3-beta sequences were compared against VDJdb to identify TCRs with known antigen specificity. The network analysis of clone sharing was performed with the R package qgraph and was limited to TCRs that had complete alpha and beta chains. TCRdb reprocessed the reads and provides one entry for every CDR3 protein sequence; no DNA is given. The V and J calls and clone size are TCRdb's, not the authors'. The table for this sample lists approximately 1,600 distinct CDR3 sequences. 8.7% of the sample lies in the top ten.

Sequenced: cerebrospinal fluid. This TCR was recovered from a human donor with mild cognitive impairment. The chain is assembled from TRBV27 and TRBJ1-6; TCRdb names TRBD1, which stays unverified in the absence of DNA. The CDR3 region: CASSIRQGGENSPLHF.